These 2 T cell receptor beta chains share one sample of origin, sequenced in a study of radiation and T cells in renal cell carcinoma. Time point defined: baseline pretreatment blood. Treatment denoted: 15 Gy SBRT to primary tumor, nephrectomy 4 weeks later. TCRdb's copy holds only in-frame clones and misses some; the assay was immunoSEQ multiplex PCR. The sample yields 130,000 to 150,000 clones, 88% seen once. This material consisted of blood, taken from a patient whose treatment included radiotherapy and nephrectomy. The receptors here all came from a woman in her 70s with renal cell carcinoma.

The chain is built from TRBV9 and TRBJ1-6, with D perhaps TRBD1 (5 bases). With 3 bases removed from V and 1 base from J, the gap between germline ends came to 8 bases. Germline V gene lookup returns CDR1 SGDLS and CDR2 YYNGEE. This CDR3 contains 15 residues. In DNA form, the CDR3 reads TGTGCCAGCAGCGGACAGAGATCCTATAATTCACCCCTCCACTTT. Translating gives CASSGQRSYNSPLHF.

This rearrangement joins TRBV11-1 to TRBJ1-1; 9 nucleotides line up with TRBD1. The CDR3 extends over 15 amino acids. Trimming at V came to 5 bases and at J to 1 base, leaving 5 bases not matched to a gene. Germline V gene lookup returns CDR1 SGHAT and CDR2 FQDESV (reference sequence). The CDR3 is CASSIHRGRNTEAFF. CDR3 in DNA: TGTGCCAGCAGCATCCACAGGGGGCGGAACACTGAAGCTTTCTTT.